These 7 T cell receptor beta chains originate from one sample sequenced in a study of T cell responses to AZD1222 COVID-19 vaccine. Measured with immunoSEQ multiplex PCR; TCRdb has only the in-frame clones, and not every one. The sample yields about 150,000 clones, about 88% seen once. The sample consisted of peripheral blood, taken on day 0 of AZD1222 vaccination. Receptor source: an adult in good health.

This chain connects TRBV5-6 to TRBJ1-6; TRBD1 matches 9 bases. The V gene's germline CDR1 is SGHDT and CDR2 YYEEEE. This CDR3 spans 16 amino acids. Losses at the gene ends were 3 bases for V and 9 bases for J; bases not matched to a gene: 10. CDR3 region: CASSWYRGQIGSPLHF. The CDR3 DNA follows: TGTGCCAGCAGCTGGTACAGGGGGCAGATTGGTTCACCCCTCCACTTT.

For the CDR3, the DNA is TGTGCCAGCAGACCTGGCACCGGGACAGGGGGCTACGAGCAGTACTTC. This translates into CASRPGTGTGGYEQYF. The rearrangement joins TRBV6-6 to TRBJ2-7; TRBD1 agrees at 11 bases. The V gene's germline CDR1 is MNHNY and CDR2 SVGAGI (reference sequence). This CDR3 comprises 16 residues. V shed 6 bases, J shed 3 bases, and the junction held 10 bases outside the gene matches.

The chain combines TRBV7-2 with TRBJ1-2; tentatively, D is TRBD1 (6 bases). CDR3 length: 14 amino acids. V lost 10 bases and J lost 2, with 17 bases in between. The germline CDR1 and CDR2 sequences are SGHTA and FQGNSA. This CDR3 is CAIQTTGTNYGYTF. In nucleotides, the CDR3 is TGTGCCATCCAAACAACAGGGACAAACTATGGCTACACCTTC.

The chain joins TRBV11-2 to TRBJ2-5; the D gene is possibly TRBD1 (5 bases). Trimming stripped 5 bases from V and 2 bases from J, with 12 bases between. The germline V gene has CDR1 SGHAT and CDR2 FQNNGV. The CDR3 runs to 14 residues. CDR3 sequence reads: CASSPQRGQETQYF. The DNA for the CDR3 is TGTGCCAGCAGCCCCCAAAGGGGACAAGAGACCCAGTACTTC.

This chain uses TRBV7-2 with TRBJ2-3; 8 bases line up with TRBD2. V lost 0 bases and J lost 4; bases outside the gene matches: 9. Germline CDR1 and CDR2: SGHTA and FQGNSA. This CDR3 comprises 17 residues. The CDR3 sequence is CASSLARLVAGSDTQYF. The CDR3, as DNA: TGTGCCAGCAGCTTAGCCCGTTTAGTAGCGGGGTCAGATACGCAGTATTTT.

Here the CDR3 reads CASSPHKTYEQYF. The CDR3 region has the DNA TGTGCCAGTAGTCCCCATAAGACCTACGAGCAGTACTTC. The chain is built from TRBV19 and TRBJ2-7; no firm D call. Germline values: CDR1 LNHDA, CDR2 SQIVND (reference sequence). The CDR3 is made up of 13 amino acids. Deletions cut 5 bases from V and 2 bases from J, with 10 bases between.

In this sample, this clone turned up a few times. The chain is built from TRBV6-4 and TRBJ2-3; TRBD2 matches 8 bases. The V segment lost 4 bases and the J segment 6 bases; nucleotides outside the gene matches: 9. This CDR3 has 15 residues. CDR1 is MRHNA, CDR2 SNTAGT, per germline. The chain's CDR3 is CASSATGGAVDTQYF. DNA for the CDR3: TGTGCCAGCAGTGCGACCGGGGGGGCGGTGGATACGCAGTATTTT.